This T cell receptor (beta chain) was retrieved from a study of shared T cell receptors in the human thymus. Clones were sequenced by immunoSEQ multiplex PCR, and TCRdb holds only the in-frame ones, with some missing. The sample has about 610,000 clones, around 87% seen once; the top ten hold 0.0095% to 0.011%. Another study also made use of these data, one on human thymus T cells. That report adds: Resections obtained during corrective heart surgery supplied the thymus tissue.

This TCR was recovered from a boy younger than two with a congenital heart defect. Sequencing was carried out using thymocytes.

CDR3 amino acids: CATSRVSGTSGRDEQFF. CDR3 nucleotides: TGTGCCACCAGCAGAGTATCCGGGACTAGCGGGAGGGATGAGCAGTTCTTC. The chain couples TRBV15 to TRBJ2-1, with 16 bases matching TRBD2. The germline gives CDR1 LNHNV, CDR2 YYDKDF (reference sequence). Unmatched junction bases numbered 5, after V lost 1 base and J lost 8 bases. This CDR3 comprises 17 residues.